This T cell receptor beta chain comes out of a study of blood T cell repertoires in COVID-19. Study-level information: Acute-phase and convalescent COVID-19 samples originated in the United States, Italy and Spain.

Authors' methods: Estimates of nucleated cell counts were drawn from the amplification of reference gene primers. This table comes from immunoSEQ multiplex PCR, and its TCRdb copy is limited to in-frame clones, with some not included. The V and J calls and clone size are taken from that table; D and trimming were inferred from the DNA. The sample has about 120,000 clones; 80% to 90% are singletons. Looked up from germline, CDR1 is SEHNR and CDR2 is FQNEAQ (reference sequence). The J segment lost 8 bases and the V segment lost 5 bases, leaving 4 bases of the junction unmatched. The length of the CDR3 is 12 residues.

The receptor was isolated from a woman between 45 and 65 years old with acute or convalescent COVID-19. V is TRBV7-9 and J is TRBJ1-2; 8 nucleotides line up with TRBD1. The sequenced sample consisted of peripheral blood. CDR3 sequence: CASSPDRDGYTF. As DNA, the CDR3 is TGTGCCAGCAGCCCGGACAGGGACGGCTACACCTTC.